This T cell receptor beta chain came from a study of blood T cell repertoires in COVID-19. Study-wide background: Donors in the United States, Italy and Spain gave samples during acute or convalescent COVID-19.

This study enrolled people aged about 18 to 100 from approximately 25 US geographic areas. Those designated as exposed participants met a COVID-19 case within 2 weeks before study entry. The method was immunoSEQ multiplex PCR; TCRdb's version includes in-frame clones alone and lacks a portion of them. The sample includes 330,000 or so clones, around nine tenths of them seen just once. This CDR3 contains 15 residues. Per the germline V gene, CDR1 is SGHTA and CDR2 is FQGTGA. Trimming took 0 bases from V and 6 from J, leaving 14 bases between them. This clonotype originated in a woman aged 25 to 45 who had been exposed to COVID-19. The gene calls are TRBV7-3 and TRBJ1-1; D is undetermined. The specimen was PBMCs or T cells enriched from blood (not recorded which). Here the CDR3 DNA reads TGTGCCAGCAGCTTAACGTCCCAAGACTGGCCTGAAGCTTTCTTT. This gives the protein CASSLTSQDWPEAFF.